One sample yielded the 19 T cell receptor beta chains listed below, sequenced in a study of cytomegalovirus exposure and HLA in healthy donors. The protocol was immunoSEQ multiplex PCR, while the TCRdb copy is restricted to in-frame clones and leaves out a portion. The data show about 130,000 clones, 89% seen once. Sequenced material: PBMCs. The receptors stem from a woman younger than 30 in good health and CMV-seronegative.

This chain joins TRBV5-1 and TRBJ1-2, with TRBD1 matching 7 bases. The V gene end was trimmed by 0 bases and the J gene end by 7 bases; junction bases not matched to a gene: 6. CDR3 size: 14 residues. Germline loops: CDR1 SGHRS, CDR2 YFSETQ. The chain's CDR3 is CASSLGTTGSGYTF. CDR3 in DNA: TGCGCCAGCAGCTTGGGTACGACAGGGAGTGGCTACACCTTC.

Only one count was recorded for this clone. The rearrangement links TRBV4-1 to TRBJ2-7, with D perhaps TRBD2 (6 bases). With 0 bases removed from V and 4 bases from J, the gap between germline ends came to 7 bases. This CDR3 has 13 amino acids. The germline CDR1 and CDR2 sequences are MGHRA and YSYEKL. CDR3 in amino acids: CASSQDRGYEQYF. CDR3 coding DNA: TGCGCCAGCAGCCAAGATCGGGGGTACGAGCAGTACTTC.

This chain connects TRBV7-6 to TRBJ1-1, with D unresolved. Between the trimmed V and J ends, which lost 3 bases and 4 bases, there was a span of 12 bases. CDR1 is SGHVS, CDR2 FNYEAQ, per germline. This CDR3 has 14 residues. CDR3 sequence: CASSLGQTTTEAFF. The CDR3 DNA follows: TGTGCCAGCAGCTTGGGTCAGACAACCACTGAAGCTTTCTTT. The full variable domain, its missing parts supplied by reference TRBV7-6 and TRBJ1-1, is GAGVSQSPRYKVTKRGQDVALRCDPISGHVSLYWYRQALGQGPEFLTYFNYEAQQDKSGLPNDRFSAERPEGSISTLTIQRTEQRDSAMYRCASSLGQTTTEAFFGQGTRLTVV.

The chain carries TRBV28 and TRBJ2-4, with TRBD2 identical over 15 bases. Germline V gene lookup returns CDR1 MDHEN and CDR2 SYDVKM. V was pared by 9 bases and J by 6 bases, with 15 bases of the junction left unmatched. CDR3 length: 18 residues. DNA for the CDR3: TGTGCCAGTGGAGGCGGCGGGACTAGCGGGGGGATTAGAAACATTCAGTACTTC. Its translation is CASGGGGTSGGIRNIQYF.

The count of this clone is one. The rearrangement uses TRBV6-1 and TRBJ2-7; D remains ambiguous. CDR1 and CDR2 (germline): MNHNS, SASEGT. The V and J ends lost 2 bases and 2 bases respectively, with 13 bases between them. The CDR3 spans 15 residues. CDR3 bases: TGTGCCAGCAGTGAAATTGCGGCTGGAACCTACGAGCAGTACGTC. Protein sequence: CASSEIAAGTYEQYV.

This clone was detected a few times. The V and J genes are TRBV27 and TRBJ2-7; TRBD2 agrees at 11 bases. The CDR3 covers 15 residues. V lost 6 bases to trimming and J lost 9 bases; unmatched junction nucleotides: 13. Germline V gene data show CDR1 as MNHEY and CDR2 as SMNVEV (reference sequence). The CDR3 bases are TGTGCCAGCAGCGTCACGGGACTAGCGGAGGGGGCGCAGTACTTC. The encoded protein is CASSVTGLAEGAQYF.

CDR3 sequence (DNA): TGTGCCAGCAGCTCTCAGGGCATGAACACTGAAGCTTTCTTT. Translating it yields CASSSQGMNTEAFF. The J gene is TRBJ1-1, the V gene TRBV7-9; D possibly corresponds to TRBD1 (5 bases). The CDR3 consists of 14 residues. The V gene lost 4 bases and the J gene lost 0 bases, with 9 bases spanning the gap. CDR1 SEHNR and CDR2 FQNEAQ come from the germline V gene (reference sequence).

This chain uses TRBV6-5 with TRBJ2-2, with D uncertain. Deletions cut 5 bases from V and 0 bases from J, with 4 bases between. This CDR3 comprises 13 residues. The germline CDR1 and CDR2 sequences are MNHEY and SVGAGI. CDR3 bases: TGTGCCAGCAGTCGTACGAACACCGGGGAGCTGTTTTTT. It specifies CASSRTNTGELFF.

The rearrangement joins TRBV28 to TRBJ1-3, with TRBD1 identical over 7 bases. CDR1 MDHEN and CDR2 SYDVKM come from the germline V gene. The CDR3 is made up of 15 amino acids. V was pared by 7 bases and J by 0 bases, with 6 bases of the junction left unmatched. The CDR3 reads CASNLGQPSGNTIYF. CDR3 nucleotides: TGTGCCAGCAATCTGGGACAGCCCTCTGGAAACACCATATATTTT.

In this sample, this clone turned up once. The chain has TRBV18 and TRBJ2-1; the D gene is possibly TRBD2 (6 bases). CDR1 and CDR2 (germline): KGHSH, LQKENI. V gave up 0 bases and J gave up 5 bases, with 17 bases separating them. The length of the CDR3 is 17 residues. CDR3 sequence (DNA): TGTGCCAGCTCACCACCCGGAGGACCACTAGCCCACAATGAGCAGTTCTTC. Translated: CASSPPGGPLAHNEQFF.

The chain uses TRBV28 and TRBJ1-2; D is ambiguous. The V gene lost 5 bases and the J gene lost 4 bases, with 8 bases spanning the gap. The germline gives CDR1 MDHEN, CDR2 SYDVKM. The CDR3 sequence is 12 residues long. In nucleotides, the CDR3 is TGTGCCAGCAGTCCCGCGAGCTATGGCTACACCTTC. Protein sequence: CASSPASYGYTF.

The J gene is TRBJ1-1, the V gene TRBV29-1; 9 bases align to TRBD1. V was clipped by 7 bases and J by 5 bases; unmatched bases: 8. Per germline, CDR1 SQVTM and CDR2 ANQGSEA. The CDR3 covers 13 residues. Here the CDR3 DNA reads TGCAGCGCTGGGACAGGGAGGGATACTGAAGCTTTCTTT. This codes for CSAGTGRDTEAFF.

This rearrangement joins TRBV2 to TRBJ2-1, with D hard to call. This CDR3 region has 13 residues. The V end was cut by 7 bases, the J end by 2 bases, with 9 bases between. The germline CDR1 and CDR2 sequences are SNHLY and FYNNEI. The CDR3: CASTGQAYNEQFF. The CDR3 bases are TGTGCCAGCACAGGCCAGGCCTACAATGAGCAGTTCTTC. The full variable domain, in which reference TRBV2 and TRBJ2-1 provide the parts outside the CDR3, is EPEVTQTPSHQVTQMGQEVILRCVPISNHLYFYWYRQILGQKVEFLVSFYNNEISEKSEIFDDQFSVERPDGSNFTLKIRSTKLEDSAMYFCASTGQAYNEQFFGPGTRLTVL.

This clone was detected only a few times. For the CDR3, the DNA is TGTGCCAGCAGTTCCGGGACAGGGGCTACAGATACGCAGTATTTT. Protein sequence: CASSSGTGATDTQYF. V and J are TRBV6-4 and TRBJ2-3; 10 nucleotides align to TRBD1. Germline V lookup: CDR1 MRHNA, CDR2 SNTAGT. Losses at the gene ends were 5 bases for V and 3 bases for J; bases not matched to a gene: 5. This CDR3 spans 15 amino acids.

This clone was picked up a small number of times. The chain is built from TRBV11-3 and TRBJ2-7; 9 bases are a match to TRBD1. Germline CDR1 reads SGHNT; CDR2 reads YENEEA. The CDR3 has 14 amino acids. The junction had 4 bases not matched to a gene; V was cut back by 5 bases and J by 2 bases. The CDR3 sequence: CASSPRQGAYEQYF. The CDR3 DNA is TGTGCCAGCAGCCCCCGACAGGGGGCCTACGAGCAGTACTTC.

This chain connects TRBV18 to TRBJ2-3; D gene ambiguous. The V gene lost 1 base and the J gene lost 10 bases, with 9 bases spanning the gap. This CDR3 contains 12 residues. The germline V gene has CDR1 KGHSH and CDR2 LQKENI. Here the CDR3 DNA reads TGTGCCAGCTCACCACGAGAGCAGGCGCAGTATTTT. It is translated as CASSPREQAQYF.

This clone was seen just once. The J gene is TRBJ2-5, the V gene TRBV25-1, with D perhaps matching TRBD2 (5 bases). The CDR3 consists of 16 residues. Germline-derived CDR1 and CDR2 are MGHDK and SYGVNS. Trimming stripped 4 bases from V and 4 bases from J, with 19 bases between. The DNA of the CDR3 is TGTGCCAGCAGTGGAAGCTTTATTGGAGGAGCAGAGACCCAGTACTTC. Its translation: CASSGSFIGGAETQYF.

The chain joins TRBV18 to TRBJ2-7; 12 nucleotides agree with TRBD1. CDR1 is KGHSH, CDR2 LQKENI, per germline. J was trimmed by 6 bases and V by 3 bases; bases with no gene match: 6. This CDR3 is built from 15 residues. CDR3 loop: CASSPRGTGGAEQYF. As DNA, the CDR3 is TGTGCCAGCTCACCCAGGGGGACAGGGGGCGCCGAGCAGTACTTC.

This clone was counted a single time. The J gene is TRBJ2-1, the V gene TRBV7-9; 8 bases fit TRBD2. The V gene end was trimmed by 4 bases and the J gene end by 9 bases; junction bases not matched to a gene: 8. The CDR3 is 14 residues long. The germline V gene encodes CDR1 SEHNR and CDR2 FQNEAQ (reference sequence). This chain's CDR3 is CASSSETSVAEQFF. The CDR3 nucleotides are TGTGCCAGCAGCTCGGAGACTAGCGTGGCTGAGCAGTTCTTC.